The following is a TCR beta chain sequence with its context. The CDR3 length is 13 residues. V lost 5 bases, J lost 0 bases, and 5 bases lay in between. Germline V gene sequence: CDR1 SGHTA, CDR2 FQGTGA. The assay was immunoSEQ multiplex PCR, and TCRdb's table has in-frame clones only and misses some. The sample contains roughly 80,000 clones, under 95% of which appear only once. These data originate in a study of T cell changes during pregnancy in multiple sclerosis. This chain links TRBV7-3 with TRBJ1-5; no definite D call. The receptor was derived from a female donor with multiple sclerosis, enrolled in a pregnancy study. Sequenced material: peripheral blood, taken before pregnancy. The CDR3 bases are TGTGCCAGCAGCCTTAATAGCAATCAGCCCCAGCATTTT. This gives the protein CASSLNSNQPQHF.